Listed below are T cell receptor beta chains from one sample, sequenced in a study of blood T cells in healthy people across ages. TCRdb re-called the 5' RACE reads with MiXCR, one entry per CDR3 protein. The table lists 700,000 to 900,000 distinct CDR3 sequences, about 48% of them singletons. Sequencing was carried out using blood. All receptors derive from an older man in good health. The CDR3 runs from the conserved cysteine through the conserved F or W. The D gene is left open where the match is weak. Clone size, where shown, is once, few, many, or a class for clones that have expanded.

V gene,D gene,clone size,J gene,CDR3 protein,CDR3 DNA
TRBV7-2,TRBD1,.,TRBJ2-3,CASSPGTGITDTQYF,TGTGCCAGCAGCCCCGGGACAGGCATCACAGATACGCAGTATTTT
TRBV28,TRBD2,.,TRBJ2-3,CASSSIAGAGTDTQYF,TGTGCCAGCAGTAGTATAGCGGGAGCGGGCACAGATACGCAGTATTTT
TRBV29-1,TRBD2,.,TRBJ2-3,CSVEVGLTGGAGTQYF,TGCAGCGTTGAAGTGGGATTAACGGGAGGCGCGGGTACGCAGTATTTT
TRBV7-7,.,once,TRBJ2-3,CVLGANTDTQYF,TGTGTCCTGGGGGCCAACACAGATACGCAGTATTTT
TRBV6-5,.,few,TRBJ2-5,CAKSPGTCETQYF,TGTGCCAAGAGCCCAGGGACGTGTGAGACCCAGTACTTC
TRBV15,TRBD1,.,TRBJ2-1,CATSRGTGGLDEQFF,TGTGCCACCAGCAGAGGGACAGGGGGCTTGGATGAGCAGTTCTTC
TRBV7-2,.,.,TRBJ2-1,CASSLSGGQETQFF,TGTGCCAGCAGCCTCAGCGGCGGGCAAGAGACCCAGTTCTTC
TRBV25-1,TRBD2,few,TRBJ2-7,CASSKAGNALEQYF,TGTGCCAGCAGTAAAGCGGGAAATGCCCTCGAGCAGTACTTC
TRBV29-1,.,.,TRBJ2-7,CSVRTGLTYEQYF,TGCAGCGTCCGTACAGGGTTGACCTACGAGCAGTACTTC
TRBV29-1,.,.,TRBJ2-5,CSVEWQEGSEQYF,TGCAGCGTTGAATGGCAGGAAGGTAGTGAGCAGTACTTC
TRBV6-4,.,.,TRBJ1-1,CASSYDMNTEAFF,TGTGCCAGCAGTTACGACATGAACACTGAAGCTTTCTTT
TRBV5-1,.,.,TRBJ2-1,CASSMDSPRYNEQFF,TGCGCCAGCAGCATGGACTCCCCTCGCTACAATGAGCAGTTCTTC
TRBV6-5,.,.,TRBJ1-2,CASSYSQGYGYTF,TGTGCCAGCAGTTACTCCCAGGGGTATGGCTACACCTTC
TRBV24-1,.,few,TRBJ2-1,CATSDARRDDNEQFF,TGTGCCACCAGTGACGCCAGGCGGGATGACAATGAGCAGTTCTTC
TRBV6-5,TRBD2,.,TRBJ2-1,CASSPPSSGAYNEQFF,TGTGCCAGCAGCCCCCCTTCAAGCGGGGCCTACAATGAGCAGTTCTTC
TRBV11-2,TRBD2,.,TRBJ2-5,CASSLIGRSSGRRETQYF,TGTGCCAGCAGCTTAATCGGTCGTTCTAGCGGGAGGAGAGAGACCCAGTACTTC
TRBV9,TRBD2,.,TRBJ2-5,CASSGRTGDGSGRATQTQYF,TGTGCCAGCAGCGGCAGGACAGGAGACGGTAGCGGGAGGGCCACACAGACCCAGTACTTC
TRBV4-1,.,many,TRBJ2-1,CASRPLPGGEQFF,TGCGCCAGCAGGCCCCTTCCCGGAGGGGAGCAGTTCTTC
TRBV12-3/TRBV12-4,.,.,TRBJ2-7,CASSYQGAEQYF,TGTGCCAGCAGTTACCAGGGCGCCGAGCAGTACTTC
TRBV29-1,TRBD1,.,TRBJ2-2,CSARGQADTGELFF,TGCAGCGCGAGGGGGCAAGCGGACACCGGGGAGCTGTTTTTT
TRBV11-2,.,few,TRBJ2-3,CASSLVVGPTPRYAYF,TGTGCCAGCAGCTTAGTTGTTGGCCCGACCCCCCGATACGCGTATTTT
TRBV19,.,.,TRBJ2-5,CASSNPSYQETQYF,TGTGCCAGTAGTAACCCCTCGTACCAAGAGACCCAGTACTTC
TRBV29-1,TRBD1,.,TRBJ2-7,CSVEKVVDGQGYEQYF,TGCAGCGTTGAGAAGGTAGTAGATGGACAGGGCTACGAGCAGTACTTC
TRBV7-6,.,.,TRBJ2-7,CASSSGLGEYEQYF,TGTGCCAGCAGCTCCGGACTGGGGGAGTACGAGCAGTACTTC
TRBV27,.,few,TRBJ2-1,CASSQGLSTDEQFF,TGTGCCAGCAGCCAGGGACTTTCCACCGATGAGCAGTTCTTC
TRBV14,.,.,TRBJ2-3,CASSTRGQNPTQYF,TGTGCCAGCAGCACCCGGGGGCAGAATCCTACGCAGTATTTT
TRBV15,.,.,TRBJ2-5,CATSRPRIGAETQYF,TGTGCCACCAGCAGACCCCGAATTGGGGCAGAGACCCAGTACTTC
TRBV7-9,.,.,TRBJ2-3,CASSPTVSYLDTQYF,TGTGCCAGCAGCCCAACGGTTAGCTACTTGGATACGCAGTATTTT
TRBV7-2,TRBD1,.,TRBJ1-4,CASSPHAGGAEKLFF,TGTGCCAGCAGCCCACACGCAGGGGGCGCGGAAAAACTGTTTTTT
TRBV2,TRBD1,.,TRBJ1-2,CASSEAWQGADGYTF,TGTGCCAGCAGTGAAGCATGGCAGGGGGCGGATGGCTACACCTTC
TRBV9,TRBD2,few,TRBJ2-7,CASSPHTSGGPYEQYF,TGTGCCAGCAGCCCACACACTAGCGGGGGACCCTACGAGCAGTACTTC
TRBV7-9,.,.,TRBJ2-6,CASSPRDPSDVLTF,TGTGCCAGCAGCCCCCGGGACCCTTCCGACGTCCTGACTTTC
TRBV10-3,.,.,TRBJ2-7,CAICEAGRKISYEQYF,TGTGCCATCTGTGAGGCTGGGCGGAAGATCTCCTACGAGCAGTACTTC
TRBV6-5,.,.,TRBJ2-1,CATRRGGSYNEQFF,TGTGCCACCCGAAGGGGCGGGTCGTACAATGAGCAGTTCTTC
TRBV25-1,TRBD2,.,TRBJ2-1,CASSDFASGIKDEQFF,TGTGCCAGCAGTGATTTTGCTAGCGGGATAAAGGATGAGCAGTTCTTC
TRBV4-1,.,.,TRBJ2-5,CASRGTGTREETQYF,TGCGCCAGCAGGGGCACCGGGACACGTGAAGAGACCCAGTACTTC
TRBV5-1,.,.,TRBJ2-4,CASSQLGPWNVQYF,TGCGCCAGCAGCCAACTGGGCCCTTGGAACGTGCAGTACTTC
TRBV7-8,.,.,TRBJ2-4,CASSVDLGKEQYF,TGTGCCAGCAGCGTAGACCTCGGTAAAGAGCAGTACTTC
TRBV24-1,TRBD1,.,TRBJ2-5,CATSDFSRTGDETQYF,TGTGCCACCAGTGATTTTTCCCGGACAGGTGACGAGACCCAGTACTTC
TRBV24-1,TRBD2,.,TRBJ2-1,CATSDPTSGRNGEQFF,TGTGCCACCAGTGACCCGACTAGCGGGAGGAACGGTGAGCAGTTCTTC
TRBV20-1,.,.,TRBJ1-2,CSALGRGDGYTF,TGCAGTGCGCTAGGGAGGGGAGATGGCTACACCTTC
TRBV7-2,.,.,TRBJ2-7,CASSLRATQLYNEQYF,TGTGCCAGCAGCCTTAGGGCTACCCAGCTCTACAATGAGCAGTACTTC
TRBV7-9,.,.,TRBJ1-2,CASTPTGEGYTF,TGTGCCAGCACCCCTACGGGGGAGGGCTACACCTTC
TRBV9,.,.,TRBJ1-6,CASSVEDGSYNSPLHF,TGTGCCAGCAGCGTAGAGGACGGCTCCTATAATTCACCCCTCCACTTT
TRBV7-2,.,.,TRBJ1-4,CASSLAAGTNEKLFF,TGTGCCAGCAGCTTAGCGGCAGGGACTAATGAAAAACTGTTTTTT
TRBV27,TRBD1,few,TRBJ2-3,CASSPATGYTDTQYF,TGTGCCAGCTCGCCCGCGACAGGGTATACAGATACGCAGTATTTT
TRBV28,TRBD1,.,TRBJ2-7,CASSPGGAQYEQYF,TGTGCCAGCAGTCCAGGGGGCGCCCAATACGAGCAGTACTTC
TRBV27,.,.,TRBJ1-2,CASSLAGVGYGYTF,TGTGCCAGCAGTTTGGCAGGGGTAGGGTATGGCTACACCTTC
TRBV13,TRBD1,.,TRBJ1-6,CASSASRQGWSLHF,TGTGCCAGCAGCGCCTCCCGACAGGGATGGTCCCTCCACTTT
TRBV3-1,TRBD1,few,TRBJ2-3,CASSQVLAGGETDTQYF,TGTGCCAGCAGCCAGGTTTTGGCAGGGGGTGAGACAGATACGCAGTATTTT
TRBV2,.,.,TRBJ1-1,CASSEDHTPGTEAFF,TGTGCCAGCAGTGAAGACCACACTCCTGGCACTGAAGCTTTCTTT
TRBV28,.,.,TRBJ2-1,CASSSVLNEQFF,TGTGCCAGCAGTTCCGTGCTAAATGAGCAGTTCTTC
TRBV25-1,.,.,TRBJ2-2,CASSGWAGMNTGELFF,TGTGCCAGCAGTGGTTGGGCAGGGATGAACACCGGGGAGCTGTTTTTT
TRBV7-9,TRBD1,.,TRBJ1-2,CASSSGQGIYGYTF,TGTGCCAGCAGCTCGGGACAGGGGATCTATGGCTACACCTTC
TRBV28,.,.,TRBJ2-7,CASSPIPQTRDYYEQYF,TGTGCCAGCAGTCCTATCCCCCAGACTAGAGACTACTACGAGCAGTACTTC
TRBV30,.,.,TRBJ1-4,CAWSPPGRAATNEKLFF,TGTGCCTGGAGTCCCCCCGGGAGGGCGGCAACTAATGAAAAACTGTTTTTT
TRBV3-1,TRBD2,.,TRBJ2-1,CASSFTSGDNEQFF,TGTGCCAGCAGCTTCACTAGCGGAGACAATGAGCAGTTCTTC
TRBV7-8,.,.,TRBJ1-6,CASSLVVGVNSPLHF,TGTGCCAGCAGCTTAGTTGTAGGGGTTAATTCACCCCTCCACTTT
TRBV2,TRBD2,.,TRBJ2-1,CASSYVAGGPDNEQFF,TGTGCCAGCAGTTATGTAGCGGGAGGGCCAGACAATGAGCAGTTCTTC
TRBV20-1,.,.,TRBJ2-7,CSARASVPEETHRSLYEQYF,TGCAGTGCTAGAGCCTCCGTTCCGGAAGAAACTCACAGATCCCTCTACGAGCAGTACTTC